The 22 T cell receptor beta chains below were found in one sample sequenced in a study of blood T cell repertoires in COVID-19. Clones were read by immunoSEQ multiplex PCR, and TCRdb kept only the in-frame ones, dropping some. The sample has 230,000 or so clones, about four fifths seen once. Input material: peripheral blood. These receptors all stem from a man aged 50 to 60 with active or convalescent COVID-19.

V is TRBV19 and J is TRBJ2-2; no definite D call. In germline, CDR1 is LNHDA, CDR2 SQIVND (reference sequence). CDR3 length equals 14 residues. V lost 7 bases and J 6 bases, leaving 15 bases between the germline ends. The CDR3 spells CASTPVLEPGELFF. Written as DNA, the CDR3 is TGTGCCAGTACCCCCGTACTCGAACCCGGGGAGCTGTTTTTT.

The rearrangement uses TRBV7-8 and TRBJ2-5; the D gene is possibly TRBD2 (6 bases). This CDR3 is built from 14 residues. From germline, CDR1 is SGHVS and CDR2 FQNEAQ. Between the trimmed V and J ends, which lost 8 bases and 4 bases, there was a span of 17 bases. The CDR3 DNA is TGTGCCAGCCGAGTCCGGGGGACGGGAGAGACCCAGTACTTC. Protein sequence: CASRVRGTGETQYF.

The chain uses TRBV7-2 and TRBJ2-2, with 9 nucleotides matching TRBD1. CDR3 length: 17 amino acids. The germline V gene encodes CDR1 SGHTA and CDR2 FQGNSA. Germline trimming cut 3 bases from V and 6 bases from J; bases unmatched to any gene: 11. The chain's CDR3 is CASSFYGTGGGSGELFF. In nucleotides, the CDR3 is TGTGCCAGCAGCTTCTACGGAACAGGGGGCGGGTCCGGGGAGCTGTTTTTT.

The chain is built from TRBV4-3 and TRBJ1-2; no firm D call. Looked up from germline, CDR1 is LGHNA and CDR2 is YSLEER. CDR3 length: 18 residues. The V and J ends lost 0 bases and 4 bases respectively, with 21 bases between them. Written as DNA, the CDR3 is TGCGCCAGCAGCCAAGATAACTCGGGCCCGGGGAGTTTCTATGGCTACACCTTC. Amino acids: CASSQDNSGPGSFYGYTF.

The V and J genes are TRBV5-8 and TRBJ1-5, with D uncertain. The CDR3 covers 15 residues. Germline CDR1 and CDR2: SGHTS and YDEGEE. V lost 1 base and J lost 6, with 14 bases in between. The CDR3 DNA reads TGTGCCAGCAGCTTGTCGCGGGGATGGGGTCAGCCCCAGCATTTT. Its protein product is CASSLSRGWGQPQHF.

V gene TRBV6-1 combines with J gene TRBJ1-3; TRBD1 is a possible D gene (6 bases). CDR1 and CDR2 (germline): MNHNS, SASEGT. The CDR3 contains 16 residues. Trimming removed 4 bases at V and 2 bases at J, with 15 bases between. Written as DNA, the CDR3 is TGTGCCAGCAGTGGACTGGGGGGGCCTACTGGAAACACCATATATTTT. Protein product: CASSGLGGPTGNTIYF.

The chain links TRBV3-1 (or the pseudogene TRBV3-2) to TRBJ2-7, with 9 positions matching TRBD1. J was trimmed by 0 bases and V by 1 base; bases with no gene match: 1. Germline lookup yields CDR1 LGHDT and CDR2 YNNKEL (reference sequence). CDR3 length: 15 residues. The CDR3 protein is CASSQGQGGSYEQYF. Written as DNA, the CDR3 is TGTGCCAGCAGCCAAGGACAGGGGGGCTCCTACGAGCAGTACTTC.

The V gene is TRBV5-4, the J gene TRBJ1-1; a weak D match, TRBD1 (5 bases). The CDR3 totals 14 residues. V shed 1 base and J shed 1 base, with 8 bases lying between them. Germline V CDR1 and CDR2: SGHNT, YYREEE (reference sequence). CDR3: CASSLQGANTEAFF. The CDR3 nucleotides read TGTGCCAGCAGCTTGCAAGGGGCGAACACTGAAGCTTTCTTT.

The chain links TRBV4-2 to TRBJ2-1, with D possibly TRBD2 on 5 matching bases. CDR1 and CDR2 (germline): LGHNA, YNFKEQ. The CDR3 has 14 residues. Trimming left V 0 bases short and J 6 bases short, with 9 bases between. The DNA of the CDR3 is TGTGCCAGCAGCCAAGATTGGGGAGTCAATGAGCAGTTCTTC. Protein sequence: CASSQDWGVNEQFF.

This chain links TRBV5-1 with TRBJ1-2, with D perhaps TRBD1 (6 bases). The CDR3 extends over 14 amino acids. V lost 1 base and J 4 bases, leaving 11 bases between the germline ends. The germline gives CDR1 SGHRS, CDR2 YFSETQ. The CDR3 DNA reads TGCGCCAGCAGCTTGTCCCAGGGGCTCTATGGCTACACCTTC. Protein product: CASSLSQGLYGYTF. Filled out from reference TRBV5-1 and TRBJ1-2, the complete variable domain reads KAGVTQTPRYLIKTRGQQVTLSCSPISGHRSVSWYQQTPGQGLQFLFEYFSETQRNKGNFPGRFSGRQFSNSRSEMNVSTLELGDSALYLCASSLSQGLYGYTFGSGTRLTVV.

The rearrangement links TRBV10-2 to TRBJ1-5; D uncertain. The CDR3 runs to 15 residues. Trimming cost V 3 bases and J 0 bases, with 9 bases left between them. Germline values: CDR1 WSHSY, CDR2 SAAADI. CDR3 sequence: CASSEGDYSNQPQHF. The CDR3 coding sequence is TGCGCCAGCAGTGAAGGCGACTATAGCAATCAGCCCCAGCATTTT.

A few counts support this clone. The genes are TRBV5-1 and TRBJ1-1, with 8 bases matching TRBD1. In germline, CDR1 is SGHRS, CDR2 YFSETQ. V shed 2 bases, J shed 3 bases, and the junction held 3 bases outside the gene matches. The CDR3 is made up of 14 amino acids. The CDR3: CASSLQGDDTEAFF. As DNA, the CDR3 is TGCGCCAGCAGCTTACAGGGGGATGACACTGAAGCTTTCTTT.

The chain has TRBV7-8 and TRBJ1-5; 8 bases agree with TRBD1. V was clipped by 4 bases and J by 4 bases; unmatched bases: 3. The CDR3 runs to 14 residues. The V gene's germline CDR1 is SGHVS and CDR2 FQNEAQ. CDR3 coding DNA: TGTGCCAGCAGCTGGGACAGGAAAAATCAGCCCCAGCATTTT. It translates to CASSWDRKNQPQHF.

The CDR3 spells CASSHRGHVNTEAFF. CDR3 DNA: TGTGCCAGCAGTCACAGGGGGCACGTGAACACTGAAGCTTTCTTT. The chain has TRBV14 and TRBJ1-1; 9 nucleotides agree with TRBD1. The CDR3 contains 15 residues. After removal of 6 bases from V and 0 bases from J, the junction contained 5 bases not matched to a gene. Germline loops: CDR1 SGHDN, CDR2 FVKESK. Full variable domain (remainder filled in from reference TRBV14 and TRBJ1-1): EAGVTQFPSHSVIEKGQTVTLRCDPISGHDNLYWYRRVMGKEIKFLLHFVKESKQDESGMPNNRFLAERTGGTYSTLKVQPAELEDSGVYFCASSHRGHVNTEAFFGQGTRLTVV.

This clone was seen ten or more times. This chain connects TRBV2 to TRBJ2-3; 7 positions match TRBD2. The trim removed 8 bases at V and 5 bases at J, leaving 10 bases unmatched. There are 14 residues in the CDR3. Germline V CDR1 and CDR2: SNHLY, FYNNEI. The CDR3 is CASGREYSGDTQYF. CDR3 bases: TGTGCCAGCGGGAGGGAGTACTCGGGAGATACGCAGTATTTT.

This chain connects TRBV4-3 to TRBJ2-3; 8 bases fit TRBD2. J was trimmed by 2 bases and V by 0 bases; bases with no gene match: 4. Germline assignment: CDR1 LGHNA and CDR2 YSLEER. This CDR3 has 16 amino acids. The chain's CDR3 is CASSQERGAYTDTQYF. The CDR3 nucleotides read TGCGCCAGCAGCCAAGAGCGGGGGGCATACACAGATACGCAGTATTTT.

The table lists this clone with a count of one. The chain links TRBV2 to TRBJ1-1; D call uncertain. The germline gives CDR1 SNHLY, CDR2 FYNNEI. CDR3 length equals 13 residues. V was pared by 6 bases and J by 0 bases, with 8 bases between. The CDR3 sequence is CASRVQVNTEAFF. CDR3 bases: TGTGCCAGCAGGGTCCAGGTGAACACTGAAGCTTTCTTT.

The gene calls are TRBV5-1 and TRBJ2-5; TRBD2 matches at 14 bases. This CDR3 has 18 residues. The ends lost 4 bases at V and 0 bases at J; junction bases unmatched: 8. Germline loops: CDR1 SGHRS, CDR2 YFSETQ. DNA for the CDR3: TGCGCCAGCAGCCCCCGGACTAGCGGGGGGTTCTACCAAGAGACCCAGTACTTC. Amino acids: CASSPRTSGGFYQETQYF.

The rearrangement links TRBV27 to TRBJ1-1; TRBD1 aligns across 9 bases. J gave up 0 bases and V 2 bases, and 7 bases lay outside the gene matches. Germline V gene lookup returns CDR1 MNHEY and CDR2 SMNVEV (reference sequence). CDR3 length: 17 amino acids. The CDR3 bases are TGTGCCAGCAGTTTAGAAAACAGGGGGCTGCTGAACACTGAAGCTTTCTTT. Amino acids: CASSLENRGLLNTEAFF.

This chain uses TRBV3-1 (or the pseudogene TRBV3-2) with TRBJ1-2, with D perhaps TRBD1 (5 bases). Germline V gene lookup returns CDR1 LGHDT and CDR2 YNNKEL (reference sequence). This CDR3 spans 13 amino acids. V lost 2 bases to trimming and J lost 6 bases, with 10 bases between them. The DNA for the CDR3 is TGTGCCAGCAGCCAACTCGGAGGGGATGGCTACACCTTC. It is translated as CASSQLGGDGYTF.

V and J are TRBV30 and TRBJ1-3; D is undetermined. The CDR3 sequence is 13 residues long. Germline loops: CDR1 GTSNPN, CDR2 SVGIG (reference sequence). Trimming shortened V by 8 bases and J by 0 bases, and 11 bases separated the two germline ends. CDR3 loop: CARSFSSGNTIYF. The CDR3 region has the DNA TGTGCCCGTTCGTTCAGCTCTGGAAACACCATATATTTT.

CDR3 sequence reads: CASSQDPASWNTGELFF. In DNA, the CDR3 is TGTGCCAGCAGCCAAGATCCGGCTAGCTGGAACACCGGGGAGCTGTTTTTT. This sequence joins TRBV4-2 and TRBJ2-2, with D maybe TRBD2 (5 bases). Looked up from germline, CDR1 is LGHNA and CDR2 is YNFKEQ. V was shortened by 0 bases and J by 1 base, with 12 bases between the two germline ends. The CDR3 has 17 residues.